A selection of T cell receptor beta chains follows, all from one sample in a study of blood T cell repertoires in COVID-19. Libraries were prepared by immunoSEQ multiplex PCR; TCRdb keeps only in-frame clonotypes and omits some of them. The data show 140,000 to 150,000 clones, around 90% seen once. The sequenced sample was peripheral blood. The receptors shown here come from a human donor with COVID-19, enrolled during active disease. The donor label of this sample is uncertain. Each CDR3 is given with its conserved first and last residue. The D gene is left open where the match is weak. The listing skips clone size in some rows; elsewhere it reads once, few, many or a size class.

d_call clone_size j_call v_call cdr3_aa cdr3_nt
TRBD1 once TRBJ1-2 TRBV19 CASSLPDRDYGYTF TGTGCCAGTAGTTTACCCGACAGGGACTATGGCTACACCTTC
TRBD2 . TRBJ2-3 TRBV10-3 CAIRGTSGSTDTQYF TGTGCCATCAGGGGGACTAGCGGGTCCACAGATACGCAGTATTTT
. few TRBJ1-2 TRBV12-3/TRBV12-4 CASRPTTSYGYTF TGTGCCAGCAGGCCGACAACCAGCTATGGCTACACCTTC
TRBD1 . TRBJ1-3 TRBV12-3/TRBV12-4 CASSSGGTIYF TGTGCCAGCAGCTCAGGGGGAACCATATATTTT
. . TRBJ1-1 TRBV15 CATAQGRLNTEAFF TGTGCCACGGCCCAAGGGAGGCTGAACACTGAAGCTTTCTTT
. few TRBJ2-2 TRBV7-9 CASSLAQLNTGELFF TGTGCCAGCAGCTTAGCTCAGTTAAACACCGGGGAGCTGTTTTTT
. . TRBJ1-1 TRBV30 CAWKDSRSAVTSEAFF TGTGCCTGGAAGGATAGTCGCAGCGCGGTTACGTCTGAAGCTTTCTTT
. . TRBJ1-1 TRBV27 CASTLSGGGQNTEAFF TGTGCCAGCACCCTATCGGGGGGGGGACAGAACACTGAAGCTTTCTTT
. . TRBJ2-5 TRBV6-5 CASRGLRGETQYF TGTGCCAGCAGGGGACTGCGAGGGGAGACCCAGTACTTC
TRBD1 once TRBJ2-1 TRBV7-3 CANLRTGKDNEQFF TGTGCCAACCTACGGACAGGGAAAGACAATGAGCAGTTCTTC
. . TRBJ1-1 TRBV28 CASSWDTNTEAFF TGTGCCAGCAGTTGGGACACTAACACTGAAGCTTTCTTT
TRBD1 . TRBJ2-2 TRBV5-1 CASSLGTGGNTGELFF TGCGCCAGCAGCTTGGGGACAGGGGGTAACACCGGGGAGCTGTTTTTT
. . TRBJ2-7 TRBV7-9 CASSPGGVRGEQYF TGTGCCAGCAGCCCTGGCGGGGTTCGGGGCGAGCAGTACTTC
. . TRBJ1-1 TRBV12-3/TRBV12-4 CASSLLRNTEAFF TGTGCCAGCAGCCTTCTAAGGAACACTGAAGCTTTCTTT
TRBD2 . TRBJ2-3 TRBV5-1 CASSSWGSGGGDTQYF TGCGCCAGCAGCTCCTGGGGTAGCGGGGGAGGAGATACGCAGTATTTT
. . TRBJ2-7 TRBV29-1 CSVRPEGAYYEQYF TGCAGCGTCCGGCCGGAGGGGGCTTACTACGAGCAGTACTTC
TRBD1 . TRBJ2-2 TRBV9 CASSVGGTANTGELFF TGTGCCAGCAGCGTAGGGGGGACAGCAAACACCGGGGAGCTGTTTTTT
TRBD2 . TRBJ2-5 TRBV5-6 CASALGGGRVETQYF TGTGCCAGCGCACTTGGCGGGGGGCGGGTAGAGACCCAGTACTTC
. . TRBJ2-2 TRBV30 CALSQVGHGELFF TGTGCCTTGAGTCAGGTCGGCCACGGGGAGCTGTTTTTT
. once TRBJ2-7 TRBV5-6 CASRLVSSGDEQYF TGTGCCAGCAGACTAGTCTCCTCGGGGGACGAGCAGTACTTC